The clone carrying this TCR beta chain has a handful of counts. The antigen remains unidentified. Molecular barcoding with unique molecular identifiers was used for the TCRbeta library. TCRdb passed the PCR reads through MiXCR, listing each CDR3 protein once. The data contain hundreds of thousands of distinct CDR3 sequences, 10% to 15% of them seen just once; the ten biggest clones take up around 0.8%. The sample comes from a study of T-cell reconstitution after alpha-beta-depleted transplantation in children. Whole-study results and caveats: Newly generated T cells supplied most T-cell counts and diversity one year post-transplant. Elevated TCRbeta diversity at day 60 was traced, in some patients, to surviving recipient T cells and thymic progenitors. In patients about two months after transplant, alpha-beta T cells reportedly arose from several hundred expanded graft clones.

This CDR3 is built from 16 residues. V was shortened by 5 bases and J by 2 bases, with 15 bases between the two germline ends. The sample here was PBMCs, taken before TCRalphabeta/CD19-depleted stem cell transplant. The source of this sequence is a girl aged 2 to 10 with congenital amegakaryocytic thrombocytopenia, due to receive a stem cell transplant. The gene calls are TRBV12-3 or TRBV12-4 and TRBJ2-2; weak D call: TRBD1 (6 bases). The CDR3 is CASSPNRVHNTGELFF. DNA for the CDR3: TGTGCCAGCAGTCCCAACAGGGTTCATAACACCGGGGAGCTGTTTTTT.